This T cell receptor beta chain came from a study of blood T cell repertoires in COVID-19. Study information: The United States, Italy and Spain supplied acute and convalescent COVID-19 samples.

Between the trimmed V and J ends, which lost 6 bases and 6 bases, there was a span of 8 bases. CDR3 length: 12 residues. CDR1 MNHEY and CDR2 SVGEGT come from the germline V gene. The protocol was immunoSEQ multiplex PCR, while the TCRdb copy is restricted to in-frame clones and leaves out a portion. The data contain under 350,000 clones, 83% of them seen just once; the ten biggest clones take up 8% to 10%. This clone was seen a single time. The chain recombines TRBV6-2 or TRBV6-3 with TRBJ2-2; D ambiguous. Specimen: peripheral blood. The sequence came from a woman aged 45-59 years who had recovered from COVID-19. DNA of the CDR3: TGTGCCAGCAGGCCTCCCTCCGGGGAGCTGTTTTTT. The encoded protein is CASRPPSGELFF.